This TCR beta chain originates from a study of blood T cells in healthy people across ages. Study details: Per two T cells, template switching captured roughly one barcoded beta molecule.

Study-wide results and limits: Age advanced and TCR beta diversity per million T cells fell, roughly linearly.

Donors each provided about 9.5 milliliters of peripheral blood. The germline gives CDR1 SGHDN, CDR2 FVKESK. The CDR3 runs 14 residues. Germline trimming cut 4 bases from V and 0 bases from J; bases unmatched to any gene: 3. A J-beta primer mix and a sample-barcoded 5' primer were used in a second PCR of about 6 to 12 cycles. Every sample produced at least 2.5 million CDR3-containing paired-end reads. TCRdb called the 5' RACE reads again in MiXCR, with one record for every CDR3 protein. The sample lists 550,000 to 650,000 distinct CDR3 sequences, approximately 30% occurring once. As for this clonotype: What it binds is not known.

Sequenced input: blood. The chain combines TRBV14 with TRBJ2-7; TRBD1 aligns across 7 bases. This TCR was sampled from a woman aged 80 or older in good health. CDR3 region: CASSPQGFSYEQYF. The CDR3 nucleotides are TGTGCCAGCAGCCCACAGGGGTTCTCCTACGAGCAGTACTTC. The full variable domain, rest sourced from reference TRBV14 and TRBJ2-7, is EAGVTQFPSHSVIEKGQTVTLRCDPISGHDNLYWYRRVMGKEIKFLLHFVKESKQDESGMPNNRFLAERTGGTYSTLKVQPAELEDSGVYFCASSPQGFSYEQYFGPGTRLTVT.